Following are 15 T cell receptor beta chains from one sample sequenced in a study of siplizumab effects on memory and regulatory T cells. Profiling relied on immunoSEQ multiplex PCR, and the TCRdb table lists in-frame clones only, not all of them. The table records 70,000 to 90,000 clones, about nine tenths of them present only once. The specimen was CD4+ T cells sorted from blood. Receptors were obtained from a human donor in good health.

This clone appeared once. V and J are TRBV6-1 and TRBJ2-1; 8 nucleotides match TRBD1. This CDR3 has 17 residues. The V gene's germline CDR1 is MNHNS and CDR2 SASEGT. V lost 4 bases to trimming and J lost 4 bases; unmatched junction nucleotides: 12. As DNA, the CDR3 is TGTGCCAGCAGTGGGAACAGGGGGGCAACCACATACAATGAGCAGTTCTTC. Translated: CASSGNRGATTYNEQFF.

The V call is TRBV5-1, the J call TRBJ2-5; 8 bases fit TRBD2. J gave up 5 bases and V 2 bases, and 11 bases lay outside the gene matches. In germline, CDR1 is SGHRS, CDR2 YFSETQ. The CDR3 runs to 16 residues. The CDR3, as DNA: TGCGCCAGCAGCTTAACCTTAGCGGGGTCGAGGGAGACCCAGTACTTC. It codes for CASSLTLAGSRETQYF.

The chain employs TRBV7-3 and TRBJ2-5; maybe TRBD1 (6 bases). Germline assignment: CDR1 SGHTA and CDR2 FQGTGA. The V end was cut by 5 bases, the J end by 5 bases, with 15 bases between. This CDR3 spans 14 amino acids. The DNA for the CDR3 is TGTGCCAGCAGCAATCCTAGTCAGGGGGAGACCCAGTACTTC. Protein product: CASSNPSQGETQYF.

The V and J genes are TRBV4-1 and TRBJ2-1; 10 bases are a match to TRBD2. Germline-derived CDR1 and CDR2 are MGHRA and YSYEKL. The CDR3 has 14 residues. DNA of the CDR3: TGCGCGTCCAGGGCTAGCGGGAGTTCCTATGAGCAGTTCTTC. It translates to CASRASGSSYEQFF.

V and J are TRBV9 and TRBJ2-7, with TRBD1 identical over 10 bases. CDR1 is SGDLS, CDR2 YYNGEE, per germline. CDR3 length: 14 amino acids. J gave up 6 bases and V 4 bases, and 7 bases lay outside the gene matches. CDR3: CASSPWDRGSEQYF. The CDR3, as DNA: TGTGCCAGCAGCCCCTGGGACAGGGGTTCCGAGCAGTACTTC.

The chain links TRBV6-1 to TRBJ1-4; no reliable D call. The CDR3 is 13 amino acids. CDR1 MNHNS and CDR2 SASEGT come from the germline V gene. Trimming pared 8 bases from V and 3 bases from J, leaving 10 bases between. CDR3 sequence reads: CASLRLANEKLFF. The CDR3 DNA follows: TGTGCCAGCCTTAGGCTGGCTAATGAAAAACTGTTTTTT.

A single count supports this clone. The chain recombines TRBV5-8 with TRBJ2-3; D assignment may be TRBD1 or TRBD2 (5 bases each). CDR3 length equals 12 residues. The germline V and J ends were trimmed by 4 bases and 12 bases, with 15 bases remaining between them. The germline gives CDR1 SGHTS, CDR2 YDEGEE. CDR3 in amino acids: CASSRDQYSQYF. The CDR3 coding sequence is TGTGCCAGCAGCCGGGACCAATACTCTCAGTATTTT.

For the CDR3, the DNA is TGTGCCAGCAGTGAGGTGAGCGGGAGAAGGAATGAGCAGTTCTTC. Its protein product is CASSEVSGRRNEQFF. The chain is built from TRBV6-1 and TRBJ2-1; 8 positions agree with TRBD2. V shed 3 bases, J shed 7 bases, and the junction held 8 bases outside the gene matches. There are 15 residues in the CDR3. Germline V gives CDR1 MNHNS, CDR2 SASEGT.

CDR3 protein: CAWSVGPYEQYF. CDR3 bases: TGTGCCTGGAGTGTAGGGCCCTACGAGCAGTACTTC. This chain connects TRBV30 to TRBJ2-7; D ambiguous. The germline V gene encodes CDR1 GTSNPN and CDR2 SVGIG (reference sequence). The length of the CDR3 is 12 residues. Trimming removed 0 bases from V and 2 bases from J, with 5 bases in between.

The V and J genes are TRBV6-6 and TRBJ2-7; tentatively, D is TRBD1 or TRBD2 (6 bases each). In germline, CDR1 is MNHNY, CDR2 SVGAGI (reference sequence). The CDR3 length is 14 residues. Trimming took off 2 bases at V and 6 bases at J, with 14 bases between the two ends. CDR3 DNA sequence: TGTGCCAGCAGTTACGGGGGGCCCGTAGGCGAGCAGTACTTC. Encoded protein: CASSYGGPVGEQYF.

The CDR3 here is CASSPSQGTNYGYTF. The CDR3 DNA reads TGTGCCAGCTCACCTTCACAGGGAACGAATTATGGCTACACCTTC. This sequence joins TRBV18 and TRBJ1-2; tentative D call: TRBD1 (6 bases). CDR1 and CDR2 (germline): KGHSH, LQKENI. The V end was cut by 3 bases, the J end by 5 bases, with 16 bases between. The CDR3 is 15 amino acids. Full variable domain (remainder filled in from reference TRBV18 and TRBJ1-2): NAGVMQNPRHLVRRRGQEARLRCSPMKGHSHVYWYRQLPEEGLKFMVYLQKENIIDESGMPKERFSAEFPKEGPSILRIQQVVRGDSAAYFCASSPSQGTNYGYTFGSGTRLTVV.

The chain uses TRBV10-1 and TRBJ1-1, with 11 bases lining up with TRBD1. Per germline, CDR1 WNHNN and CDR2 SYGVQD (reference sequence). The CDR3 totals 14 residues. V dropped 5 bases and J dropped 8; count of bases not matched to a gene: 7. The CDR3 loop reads CASSTSGTGGEAFF. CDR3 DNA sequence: TGCGCCAGCAGTACGTCCGGGACAGGGGGGGAAGCTTTCTTT.

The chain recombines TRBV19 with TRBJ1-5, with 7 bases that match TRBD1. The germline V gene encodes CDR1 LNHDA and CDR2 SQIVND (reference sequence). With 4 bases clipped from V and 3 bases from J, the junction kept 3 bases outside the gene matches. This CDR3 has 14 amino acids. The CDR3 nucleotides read TGTGCCAGTAGTACCGGGACAGCCAATCAGCCCCAGCATTTT. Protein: CASSTGTANQPQHF. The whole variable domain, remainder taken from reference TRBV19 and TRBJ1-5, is DGGITQSPKYLFRKEGQNVTLSCEQNLNHDAMYWYRQDPGQGLRLIYYSQIVNDFQKGDIAEGYSVSREKKESFPLTVTSAQKNPTAFYLCASSTGTANQPQHFGDGTRLSIL.

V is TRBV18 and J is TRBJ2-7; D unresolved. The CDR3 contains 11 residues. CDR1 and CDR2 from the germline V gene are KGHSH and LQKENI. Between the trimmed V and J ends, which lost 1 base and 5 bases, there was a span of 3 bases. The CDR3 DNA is TGTGCCAGCTCACCACAGGACGAGCAGTACTTC. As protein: CASSPQDEQYF. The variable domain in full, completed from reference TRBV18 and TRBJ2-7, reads NAGVMQNPRHLVRRRGQEARLRCSPMKGHSHVYWYRQLPEEGLKFMVYLQKENIIDESGMPKERFSAEFPKEGPSILRIQQVVRGDSAAYFCASSPQDEQYFGPGTRLTVT.

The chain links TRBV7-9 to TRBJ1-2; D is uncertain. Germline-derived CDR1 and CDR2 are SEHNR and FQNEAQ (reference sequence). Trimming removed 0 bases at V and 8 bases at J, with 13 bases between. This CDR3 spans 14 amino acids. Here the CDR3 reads CASSLASTPYGYTF. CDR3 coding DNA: TGTGCCAGCAGCTTAGCGAGTACCCCTTACGGCTACACCTTC. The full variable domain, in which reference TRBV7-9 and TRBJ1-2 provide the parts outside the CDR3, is DTGVSQNPRHKITKRGQNVTFRCDPISEHNRLYWYRQTLGQGPEFLTYFQNEAQLEKSRLLSDRFSAERPKGSFSTLEIQRTEQGDSAMYLCASSLASTPYGYTFGSGTRLTVV.